Sequencing of this T cell receptor beta chain was carried out in a study of blood T cell repertoires in COVID-19. Study overall: The origin of the acute and convalescent COVID-19 samples was the United States, Italy and Spain.

Clones were read by immunoSEQ multiplex PCR, and TCRdb kept only the in-frame ones, dropping some. The table records about 160,000 clones, about 80% of them present only once. The table lists this clone with a few counts. The CDR3 extends over 13 amino acids. CDR1 is SGHTA, CDR2 FQGNSA, per germline. Between the trimmed V and J ends, which lost 6 bases and 2 bases, there was a span of 10 bases. The V call is TRBV7-2, the J call TRBJ1-1, with a possible D match to TRBD1 (6 bases). The origin of this receptor is a man aged 55-75 years with acute or convalescent COVID-19. The sequenced sample was peripheral blood. For the CDR3, the DNA is TGTGCCAGCAGTTACAGGGTTAACACTGAAGCTTTCTTT. This encodes CASSYRVNTEAFF.